This T cell receptor (beta chain) is from a study of T cells in Graves' hyperthyroidism and ophthalmopathy. CDR1 and CDR2 (germline): SGHNT, YYREEE (reference sequence). The CDR3 length is 16 residues. Trimming left V 2 bases short and J 10 bases short, with 22 bases between. RNA transcripts provided the source from which TCR beta CDR3 regions were amplified. The TCR CDR3 first-round RT-PCR relied on the HTBI primer set. TCRdb re-analysed the multiplex PCR reads in MiXCR, keeping a single row per CDR3 protein. The sample has approximately 740,000 distinct CDR3 sequences, approximately 15% seen once; the top ten hold 10%. The study, taken as a whole, reports: Ophthalmopathy onset followed model prediction by a median around six months.

This clonotype came up a few times. Its specificity is not known. The source of this sequence is a woman between 18 and 30 years old with Graves' hyperthyroidism. Sequenced input: blood. This chain joins TRBV5-4 and TRBJ2-1; the D gene could be TRBD1 or TRBD2 (5 bases each). The CDR3 loop is CASSLGTIPALSEQFF. In DNA, the CDR3 is TGTGCCAGCAGCTTAGGGACGATCCCCGCGTTGTCGGAGCAGTTCTTC.